The rows below give T cell receptor beta chains drawn from one sample of a study of blood T cell repertoires in COVID-19. Method: immunoSEQ multiplex PCR; TCRdb's copy keeps in-frame clones and lacks some. This sample yields about 130,000 clones, of which around 87% are seen a single time; around 3.6% belongs to the top ten. Sequenced sample: peripheral blood. These receptor sequences come from a woman in her sixties or seventies with acute or convalescent COVID-19. CDR3s include the opening cysteine and the closing phenylalanine or tryptophan. A D gene is named only where the DNA matches it firmly. Not every row has a clone size; where given, it reads once, few, many or a size class.

d_gene,j_gene,v_gene,abundance,CDR3nt,CDR3aa
-,TRBJ2-1,TRBV7-3,-,TGTGCCAGCAGCTTAGCTAGCTCCTACAATGAGCAGTTCTTC,CASSLASSYNEQFF
-,TRBJ2-3,TRBV12-1,-,TGTGCCAGCAGCTTTTTATCCTCGGGGGGACTCGATGAATTCACAGATACGCAGTATTTT,CASSFLSSGGLDEFTDTQYF
-,TRBJ2-3,TRBV28,-,TGTGCCAGCGACGCGGGTAGCACAGATACGCAGTATTTT,CASDAGSTDTQYF
TRBD1,TRBJ1-6,TRBV7-9,-,TGTGCCAGCAGCCGGGACAGCGGGAATTCACCCCTCCACTTT,CASSRDSGNSPLHF
-,TRBJ2-7,TRBV6-6,-,TGTGCCAGCGGAATGTCAGATGTAAACTACTTGGACGAGCAGTACTTC,CASGMSDVNYLDEQYF
TRBD2,TRBJ2-1,TRBV7-9,-,TGTGCCATCCGACTAGCCACCTCCTACAATGAGCAGTTCTTC,CAIRLATSYNEQFF
-,TRBJ1-4,TRBV7-6,-,TGTGCCAGCAGCGCGAGGACTGTTTATAATGAAAAACTGTTTTTT,CASSARTVYNEKLFF
-,TRBJ1-1,TRBV3-1/TRBV3-2,once,TGTGCCAGCAGCACAGGGATCTCGGGGACTGAAGCTTTCTTT,CASSTGISGTEAFF
TRBD1,TRBJ2-7,TRBV11-2,-,TGTGCCAGCAGCAGCACCGGGACAGTCTCCTACGAGCAGTACTTC,CASSSTGTVSYEQYF
TRBD2,TRBJ2-2,TRBV19,-,TGTGCCAGTAATAGCGGGAGCCCCGGGGAGCTGTTTTTT,CASNSGSPGELFF
TRBD2,TRBJ2-3,TRBV20-1,-,TGCAGTGCTAGTAGCGTACTAGCGGCTAGCACAGATACGCAGTATTTT,CSASSVLAASTDTQYF
-,TRBJ1-1,TRBV6-5,-,TGTGCCAGCAAACGGACAGTTAACACTGAAGCTTTCTTT,CASKRTVNTEAFF
-,TRBJ1-2,TRBV24-1,-,TGTGCCACCAGTGATCAACAGGTGTCTGGCTACACCTTC,CATSDQQVSGYTF
TRBD2,TRBJ2-7,TRBV28,-,TGTGCCAGCATGCCGGGACTAGGACCTTACGAGCAGTACTTC,CASMPGLGPYEQYF
-,TRBJ2-3,TRBV5-1,-,TGCGCCAGCAGCTTCAAGGGGAACACAGATACGCAGTATTTT,CASSFKGNTDTQYF
TRBD2,TRBJ2-3,TRBV28,few,TGTGCCAGCAGCCTGGGGGGACTAGCGGGAGGAGATACGCAGTATTTT,CASSLGGLAGGDTQYF
TRBD1,TRBJ1-2,TRBV11-2,-,TGTGCCAGCAGCTTGACAGGGTCCCACAGCGTCTATGGCTACACCTTC,CASSLTGSHSVYGYTF
TRBD2,TRBJ2-3,TRBV7-3,-,TGTGCCAGCAGCCTCCTAGCGGGAGCGACAGATACGCAGTATTTT,CASSLLAGATDTQYF
-,TRBJ1-2,TRBV28,-,TGTGCCAGCAGTCGACAGCCGGACTATGGCTACACCTTC,CASSRQPDYGYTF
-,TRBJ1-1,TRBV5-1,-,TGCGCCAGCAGCTTGCAGGGGATGGGGAACACTGAAGCTTTCTTT,CASSLQGMGNTEAFF
-,TRBJ1-1,TRBV30,few,TGTGCCTGGAGTGTGAGCGGGTGGAACACTGAAGCTTTCTTT,CAWSVSGWNTEAFF